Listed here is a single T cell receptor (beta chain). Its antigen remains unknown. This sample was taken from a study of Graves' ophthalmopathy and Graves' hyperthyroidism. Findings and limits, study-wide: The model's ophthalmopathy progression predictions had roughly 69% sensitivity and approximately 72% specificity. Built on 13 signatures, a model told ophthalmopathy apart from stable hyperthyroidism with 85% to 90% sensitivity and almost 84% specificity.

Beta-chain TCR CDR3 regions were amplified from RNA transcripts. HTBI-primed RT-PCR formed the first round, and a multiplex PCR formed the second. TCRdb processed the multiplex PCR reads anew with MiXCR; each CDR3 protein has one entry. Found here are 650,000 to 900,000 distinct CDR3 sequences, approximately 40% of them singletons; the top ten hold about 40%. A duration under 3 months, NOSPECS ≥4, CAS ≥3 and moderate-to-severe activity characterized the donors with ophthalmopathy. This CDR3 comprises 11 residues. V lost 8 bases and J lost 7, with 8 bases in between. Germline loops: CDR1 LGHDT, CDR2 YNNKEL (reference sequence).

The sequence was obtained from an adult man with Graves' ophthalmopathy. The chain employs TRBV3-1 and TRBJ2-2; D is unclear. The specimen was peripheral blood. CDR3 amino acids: CASDGVGELFF. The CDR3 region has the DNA TGTGCCAGCGATGGGGTCGGGGAGCTGTTTTTT. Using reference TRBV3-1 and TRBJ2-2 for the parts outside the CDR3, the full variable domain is DTAVSQTPKYLVTQMGNDKSIKCEQNLGHDTMYWYKQDSKKFLKIMFSYNNKELIINETVPNRFSPKSPDKAHLNLHINSLELGDSAVYFCASDGVGELFFGEGSRLTVL.